The 17 T cell receptor beta chains below come from one sample, sequenced in a study of T cells after yellow fever vaccination. MiXCR was run by TCRdb on the 5' RACE reads, yielding one entry per CDR3 protein. The sample has 250,000 or so distinct CDR3 sequences, less than 9% seen once; the top ten hold 0.65% to 0.9%. Material: CD4+ T cells sorted from PBMCs, obtained 15 days after the yellow fever booster vaccination. The receptors derive from a man younger than 40 who received the YFV17D yellow fever vaccine.

The chain joins TRBV10-3 to TRBJ2-7; 8 nucleotides match TRBD2. Germline assignment: CDR1 ENHRY and CDR2 SYGVKD. With V trimmed by 10 bases and J by 2 bases, 13 bases remained unmatched. The CDR3 length is 15 residues. The CDR3 region has the DNA TGTGCCACCTTCGGGGGGGGGTTAGACCCCTACGAGCAGTACTTC. Protein sequence: CATFGGGLDPYEQYF.

This clonotype was recorded at least ten times. This chain links TRBV5-1 with TRBJ1-1; no clear D. The germline V and J ends were trimmed by 4 bases and 1 base, with 14 bases remaining between them. Germline V gives CDR1 SGHRS, CDR2 YFSETQ. The length of the CDR3 is 15 residues. The CDR3 loop reads CASSEYLRENTEAFF. The CDR3 DNA is TGCGCCAGCAGCGAGTACCTAAGGGAGAACACTGAAGCTTTCTTT.

This clonotype was counted many times. The chain uses TRBV10-3 and TRBJ2-3, with 9 bases lining up with TRBD1. The V segment lost 6 bases and the J segment 3 bases; nucleotides outside the gene matches: 4. The CDR3 extends over 14 amino acids. Germline values: CDR1 ENHRY, CDR2 SYGVKD. This chain's CDR3 is CAIRTDRGTDTQYF. The CDR3 DNA is TGTGCCATCAGGACGGACAGGGGAACAGATACGCAGTATTTT.

This clonotype was detected a few times. The chain links TRBV20-1 to TRBJ2-2, with D hard to call. CDR1 and CDR2 from the germline V gene are DFQATT and SNEGSKA (reference sequence). The V and J ends lost 0 bases and 5 bases respectively, with 10 bases between them. The CDR3 runs to 14 residues. The CDR3 DNA sequence: TGCAGTGCTAGAGATGCGCCTTTGACCGGGGAGCTGTTTTTT. It codes for CSARDAPLTGELFF.

This chain connects TRBV4-3 to TRBJ2-2; D assignment may be TRBD1 or TRBD2 (5 bases each). The CDR3 loop spans 14 amino acids. The germline CDR1 and CDR2 sequences are LGHNA and YSLEER. The V end lost 4 bases, the J end lost 5 bases, and 11 bases lay between the germline ends. The CDR3 DNA reads as TGCGCCAGCAGCCTGGGACCTTGGACCGGGGAGCTGTTTTTT. The encoded protein is CASSLGPWTGELFF.

This clonotype came up a few times. The rearrangement uses TRBV18 and TRBJ2-4, with 7 bases aligning to TRBD2. V shed 3 bases and J 8 bases; nucleotides not matched to a gene: 10. This CDR3 has 15 residues. The germline CDR1 and CDR2 sequences are KGHSH and LQKENI. CDR3 residues: CASSPVGGGRHIQYF. In DNA form, the CDR3 reads TGTGCCAGCTCACCCGTTGGGGGAGGGAGGCACATTCAGTACTTC.

This chain uses TRBV7-9 with TRBJ2-3, with D unclear. The germline CDR1 and CDR2 sequences are SEHNR and FQNEAQ (reference sequence). V shed 5 bases and J shed 0 bases, with 12 bases lying between them. This CDR3 is 15 amino acids long. The CDR3 region is CASSGGLTSTDTQYF. Here the CDR3 DNA reads TGTGCCAGCAGCGGTGGGCTAACTAGCACAGATACGCAGTATTTT. Variable domain in full (rest from reference TRBV7-9 and TRBJ2-3): DTGVSQNPRHKITKRGQNVTFRCDPISEHNRLYWYRQTLGQGPEFLTYFQNEAQLEKSRLLSDRFSAERPKGSFSTLEIQRTEQGDSAMYLCASSGGLTSTDTQYFGPGTRLTVL.

This clonotype was observed at least ten times. This chain uses TRBV12-3 or TRBV12-4 with TRBJ2-7; TRBD2 agrees at 8 bases. The CDR3 is 16 amino acids. Trimming at V came to 6 bases and at J to 4 bases, leaving 14 bases not matched to a gene. The CDR3 bases are TGTGCCAGCAGCAAATCCAGCGCTAGCGGGTATTACGAGCAGTACTTC. It yields the protein CASSKSSASGYYEQYF.

There are many counts of this clonotype. The chain uses TRBV7-2 and TRBJ2-5; 9 bases line up with TRBD1. This CDR3 has 16 amino acids. J was trimmed by 2 bases and V by 4 bases; bases with no gene match: 8. The germline V gene encodes CDR1 SGHTA and CDR2 FQGNSA. The CDR3 coding sequence is TGTGCCAGCAGCTCCTATCGGGGACAGGGACAAGAGACCCAGTACTTC. This gives the protein CASSSYRGQGQETQYF.

V usage is TRBV3-1 and J usage is TRBJ2-1; the match to TRBD2 covers 10 bases. The length of the CDR3 is 16 residues. Germline-derived CDR1 and CDR2 are LGHDT and YNNKEL (reference sequence). V shed 0 bases and J 6 bases; nucleotides not matched to a gene: 5. CDR3 in DNA: TGTGCCAGCAGCCAAGATCCGGCTAGCGGGAGCAATGAGCAGTTCTTC. It specifies CASSQDPASGSNEQFF.

This clonotype was found a few times. The genes are TRBV5-1 and TRBJ2-5; D uncertain. Germline V CDR1 and CDR2: SGHRS, YFSETQ. CDR3 size: 14 residues. Trimming removed 6 bases at V and 5 bases at J, with 17 bases between. CDR3 bases: TGCGCCAGCAACACCGGATTGAGTCCGGAGACCCAGTACTTC. Protein sequence: CASNTGLSPETQYF.

This clonotype has just a few counts. CDR3 protein: CATSRALSQYNQPQHF. The CDR3 nucleotides are TGTGCCACCAGCAGAGCCTTATCACAGTACAATCAGCCCCAGCATTTT. The rearrangement joins TRBV15 to TRBJ1-5; D not resolved. V lost 1 base and J lost 3, with 13 bases in between. The CDR3 has 16 residues. Germline V gene data show CDR1 as LNHNV and CDR2 as YYDKDF (reference sequence).

This clonotype has just a few counts. V and J are TRBV5-8 and TRBJ2-3, with TRBD2 as a possible D gene (5 bases). This CDR3 is 13 amino acids long. Looked up from germline, CDR1 is SGHTS and CDR2 is YDEGEE. Trimming cost V 7 bases and J 6 bases, with 15 bases left between them. The CDR3 sequence: CASGGLRGDTQYF. The CDR3 DNA sequence: TGTGCCAGCGGCGGTTTGAGAGGGGATACGCAGTATTTT.

Ten or more counts support this clonotype. The chain joins TRBV5-5 to TRBJ2-1, with a weak D call TRBD2 (5 bases). CDR1 and CDR2 (germline): SGHKS, YYEKEE (reference sequence). The CDR3 loop spans 13 amino acids. V lost 0 bases and J 8 bases, leaving 9 bases between the germline ends. The CDR3 region is CASSLARDYEQFF. The CDR3, as DNA: TGTGCCAGCAGCTTGGCGAGGGATTATGAGCAGTTCTTC.

The V and J genes are TRBV20-1 and TRBJ2-1; 12 positions match TRBD2. Germline V gene data show CDR1 as DFQATT and CDR2 as SNEGSKA (reference sequence). The CDR3 runs 16 residues. V shed 3 bases and J 8 bases; nucleotides not matched to a gene: 11. The CDR3 DNA is TGCAGTGCTAGTGGCGGACTAGCGGGAATAAGGGATGAGCAGTTCTTC. Translated, it gives CSASGGLAGIRDEQFF.

This clonotype has only a few counts. CDR3 coding DNA: TGCAGTGCCCCGGGACAGGTATCAGATACGCAGTATTTT. The encoded protein is CSAPGQVSDTQYF. The chain links TRBV20-1 to TRBJ2-3; TRBD1 matches 8 bases. The V and J ends lost 6 bases and 4 bases, in that order; junction bases with no gene match: 6. Germline CDR1 is DFQATT and CDR2 is SNEGSKA (reference sequence). The CDR3 totals 13 residues.

This sequence joins TRBV25-1 and TRBJ1-1, with TRBD1 as a possible D gene (5 bases). The CDR3 has 16 amino acids. V was clipped by 4 bases and J by 1 base, with 16 bases between them. CDR1 and CDR2 (germline): MGHDK, SYGVNS. CDR3 loop: CASSARRGGTNTEAFF. The CDR3 nucleotides read TGTGCCAGCAGTGCGCGCCGTGGGGGGACGAACACTGAAGCTTTCTTT.